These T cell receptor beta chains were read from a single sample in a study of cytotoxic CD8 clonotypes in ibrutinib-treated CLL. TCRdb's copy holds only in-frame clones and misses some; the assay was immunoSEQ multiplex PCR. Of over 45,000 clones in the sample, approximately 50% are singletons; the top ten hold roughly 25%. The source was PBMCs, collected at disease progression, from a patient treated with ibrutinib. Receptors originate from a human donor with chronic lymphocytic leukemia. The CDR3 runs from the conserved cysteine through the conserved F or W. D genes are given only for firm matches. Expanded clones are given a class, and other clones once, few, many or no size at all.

cdr3_nt: TGCGCCAGCAGCCAAGAGGGGACTAGCGGGCTCAATACGCAGTATTTT
cdr3_aa: CASSQEGTSGLNTQYF
cdr3_length: 16
v_call: TRBV4-3
d_call: TRBD2
j_call: TRBJ2-3
clone_size: few

cdr3_nt: TGTGCCAGCAGTCGCGGCGGCTCGTCCTACGAGCAGTACTTC
cdr3_aa: CASSRGGSSYEQYF
cdr3_length: 14
v_call: TRBV28
d_call: .
j_call: TRBJ2-7
clone_size: once

cdr3_nt: TGTGCCAGCAGCTTCAGGAAAAACCCTTCCTACGAGCAGTACTTC
cdr3_aa: CASSFRKNPSYEQYF
cdr3_length: 15
v_call: TRBV7-8
d_call: .
j_call: TRBJ2-7
clone_size: once

cdr3_nt: TGTGCCAGCAGCTACAACCCCAGGGACTCCGGAAACACCATATATTTT
cdr3_aa: CASSYNPRDSGNTIYF
cdr3_length: 16
v_call: TRBV9
d_call: .
j_call: TRBJ1-3
clone_size: .

cdr3_nt: TGTGCCAGCAGCCTAAGGTGGTTCGGCACAGATACGCAGTATTTT
cdr3_aa: CASSLRWFGTDTQYF
cdr3_length: 15
v_call: TRBV7-2
d_call: .
j_call: TRBJ2-3
clone_size: .

cdr3_nt: TGCAGCGTTGGTCAGTTTACCTACGAGCAGTACTTC
cdr3_aa: CSVGQFTYEQYF
cdr3_length: 12
v_call: TRBV29-1
d_call: .
j_call: TRBJ2-7
clone_size: few

cdr3_nt: TGTGCCTGGGGCCGAACAGGGGGTGCAGGTCAGCCCCAGCATTTT
cdr3_aa: CAWGRTGGAGQPQHF
cdr3_length: 15
v_call: TRBV30
d_call: TRBD1
j_call: TRBJ1-5
clone_size: .

cdr3_nt: TGCAGTGCTGTCGACAACGGGCAGTTCTTC
cdr3_aa: CSAVDNGQFF
cdr3_length: 10
v_call: TRBV20-1
d_call: .
j_call: TRBJ2-1
clone_size: .

cdr3_nt: TGTGCCAGCAGTGGGGGTTGGGAGACCCAGTACTTC
cdr3_aa: CASSGGWETQYF
cdr3_length: 12
v_call: TRBV2
d_call: .
j_call: TRBJ2-5
clone_size: few

cdr3_nt: TGTGCCAGCAGCTCCACCGGGACACCAACTGCTTTCTTT
cdr3_aa: CASSSTGTPTAFF
cdr3_length: 13
v_call: TRBV7-6
d_call: .
j_call: TRBJ1-1
clone_size: .

cdr3_nt: TGTGCCAGTAGTATCGACAGGGTGGGGAACACTGAAGCTTTCTTT
cdr3_aa: CASSIDRVGNTEAFF
cdr3_length: 15
v_call: TRBV19
d_call: TRBD1
j_call: TRBJ1-1
clone_size: .

cdr3_nt: TGTGCCAGCAGCCTTGGACTAGCGGGAGGATACGAGCAGTACTTC
cdr3_aa: CASSLGLAGGYEQYF
cdr3_length: 15
v_call: TRBV7-3
d_call: TRBD2
j_call: TRBJ2-7
clone_size: .

cdr3_nt: TGTGCCAGTAGTACCGTCGTACTCTCTGGAAACACCATATATTTT
cdr3_aa: CASSTVVLSGNTIYF
cdr3_length: 15
v_call: TRBV19
d_call: .
j_call: TRBJ1-3
clone_size: many

cdr3_nt: TGTGCCAGCATGGGGGGACCTAACACCGGGGAGCTGTTTTTT
cdr3_aa: CASMGGPNTGELFF
cdr3_length: 14
v_call: TRBV9
d_call: .
j_call: TRBJ2-2
clone_size: .

cdr3_nt: TGTGCCAGCAAGAGAGCGGGGCCGGACTCCTACGAGCAGTACTTC
cdr3_aa: CASKRAGPDSYEQYF
cdr3_length: 15
v_call: TRBV2
d_call: TRBD2
j_call: TRBJ2-7
clone_size: .

cdr3_nt: TGTGCCAGCAGTGAGACAGGGCGGAGTACTGAAGCTTTCTTT
cdr3_aa: CASSETGRSTEAFF
cdr3_length: 14
v_call: TRBV28
d_call: TRBD1
j_call: TRBJ1-1
clone_size: many

cdr3_nt: TGTGCTAGCAGCCCGACTAGCGGGATGTACGAGCAGTACTTC
cdr3_aa: CASSPTSGMYEQYF
cdr3_length: 14
v_call: TRBV7-7
d_call: TRBD2
j_call: TRBJ2-7
clone_size: .

cdr3_nt: TGTGCCAGCTCACCGAGGCCCACGGGGACAGATACGCAGTATTTT
cdr3_aa: CASSPRPTGTDTQYF
cdr3_length: 15
v_call: TRBV18
d_call: .
j_call: TRBJ2-3
clone_size: once

cdr3_nt: TGCGCCAGCACCTACTCCGTTGTAGCGGCCGGGGAGCTGTTTTTT
cdr3_aa: CASTYSVVAAGELFF
cdr3_length: 15
v_call: TRBV5-1
d_call: .
j_call: TRBJ2-2
clone_size: few

cdr3_nt: TGTGCCAGCAGACTACCGCTAGCCGCTGAAGCTTTCTTT
cdr3_aa: CASRLPLAAEAFF
cdr3_length: 13
v_call: TRBV28
d_call: .
j_call: TRBJ1-1
clone_size: medium-sized

cdr3_nt: TGTGCCAGCAGTTTATCGTGGAACGTAAATGAAAAACTGTTTTTT
cdr3_aa: CASSLSWNVNEKLFF
cdr3_length: 15
v_call: TRBV27
d_call: .
j_call: TRBJ1-4
clone_size: few

cdr3_nt: TGTGCCAGCAGTTTCCCCCAGGTCTATGGCTACACCTTC
cdr3_aa: CASSFPQVYGYTF
cdr3_length: 13
v_call: TRBV28
d_call: .
j_call: TRBJ1-2
clone_size: few

cdr3_nt: TGTGCCAGCAGCCCGGGACTCCGATACGTGGATACGCAGTATTTT
cdr3_aa: CASSPGLRYVDTQYF
cdr3_length: 15
v_call: TRBV9
d_call: .
j_call: TRBJ2-3
clone_size: .

cdr3_nt: TGTGCCAGCAGCGTAGCTAATGCGGGCGTACAGTTCTTC
cdr3_aa: CASSVANAGVQFF
cdr3_length: 13
v_call: TRBV9
d_call: .
j_call: TRBJ2-1
clone_size: .

cdr3_nt: TGCGCCAGCAGCTTGGGTTGGCGGGGAACCTACAATGAGCAGTTCTTC
cdr3_aa: CASSLGWRGTYNEQFF
cdr3_length: 16
v_call: TRBV5-1
d_call: .
j_call: TRBJ2-1
clone_size: once

cdr3_nt: TGTGCCAGCAGTTTAATTCGGGGGGGTAGCAATCAGCCCCAGCATTTT
cdr3_aa: CASSLIRGGSNQPQHF
cdr3_length: 16
v_call: TRBV27
d_call: .
j_call: TRBJ1-5
clone_size: .

cdr3_nt: TGTGCCAGCAGTTCACAGGGGGGCAATCAGCCCCAGCATTTT
cdr3_aa: CASSSQGGNQPQHF
cdr3_length: 14
v_call: TRBV27
d_call: TRBD1
j_call: TRBJ1-5
clone_size: many

cdr3_nt: TGTGCCAGCAACGTAGCGGGGCCGACCTACGAGCAGTACTTC
cdr3_aa: CASNVAGPTYEQYF
cdr3_length: 14
v_call: TRBV28
d_call: TRBD2
j_call: TRBJ2-7
clone_size: .

cdr3_nt: TGCGCCAGCAGCTGGGGAGAAGAGACCCAGTACTTC
cdr3_aa: CASSWGEETQYF
cdr3_length: 12
v_call: TRBV5-1
d_call: .
j_call: TRBJ2-5
clone_size: few

cdr3_nt: TGTGCCAGCAGTCGCTCGACTAGCGGAACCTACGAGCAGTACTTC
cdr3_aa: CASSRSTSGTYEQYF
cdr3_length: 15
v_call: TRBV6-5
d_call: TRBD2
j_call: TRBJ2-7
clone_size: few

cdr3_nt: TGCGCCAGCAGCTTACCCGGGACAGGGGATGAAGCTTTCTTT
cdr3_aa: CASSLPGTGDEAFF
cdr3_length: 14
v_call: TRBV5-1
d_call: TRBD1
j_call: TRBJ1-1
clone_size: .

cdr3_nt: TGTGCCAGCAGTGTACACTCACAGGGGACTAATGAAAAACTGTTTTTT
cdr3_aa: CASSVHSQGTNEKLFF
cdr3_length: 16
v_call: TRBV6-1
d_call: TRBD1
j_call: TRBJ1-4
clone_size: .

cdr3_nt: TGTGCCAGTAGGCAAACAGGGTTCGCTCCTGGGGATACGCAGTATTTT
cdr3_aa: CASRQTGFAPGDTQYF
cdr3_length: 16
v_call: TRBV19
d_call: .
j_call: TRBJ2-3
clone_size: few

cdr3_nt: TGTGCCAGCAGTTTTTCCGCGGAACATAACCTCTACGAGCAGTACTTC
cdr3_aa: CASSFSAEHNLYEQYF
cdr3_length: 16
v_call: TRBV28
d_call: .
j_call: TRBJ2-7
clone_size: few

cdr3_nt: TGCAGCGTTGCAACCTCAGGGTTGTATGGCTACACCTTC
cdr3_aa: CSVATSGLYGYTF
cdr3_length: 13
v_call: TRBV29-1
d_call: .
j_call: TRBJ1-2
clone_size: few